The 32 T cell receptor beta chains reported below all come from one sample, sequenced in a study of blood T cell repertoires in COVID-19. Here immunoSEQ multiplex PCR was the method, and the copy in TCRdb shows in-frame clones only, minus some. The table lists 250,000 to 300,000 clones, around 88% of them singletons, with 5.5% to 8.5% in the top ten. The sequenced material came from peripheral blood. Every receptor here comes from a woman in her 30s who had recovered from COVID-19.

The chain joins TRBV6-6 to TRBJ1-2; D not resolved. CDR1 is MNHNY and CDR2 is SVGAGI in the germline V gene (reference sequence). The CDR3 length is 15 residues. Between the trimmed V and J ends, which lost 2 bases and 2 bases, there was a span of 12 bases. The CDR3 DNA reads TGTGCCAGCAGTTACCCAGCCACGGAGAACTATGGCTACACCTTC. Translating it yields CASSYPATENYGYTF.

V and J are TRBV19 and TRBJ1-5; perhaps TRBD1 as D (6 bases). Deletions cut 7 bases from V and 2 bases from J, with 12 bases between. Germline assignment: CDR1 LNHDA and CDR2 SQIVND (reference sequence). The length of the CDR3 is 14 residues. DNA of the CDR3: TGTGCCAGTAATCAGGGGATGGGCAATCAGCCCCAGCATTTT. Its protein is CASNQGMGNQPQHF. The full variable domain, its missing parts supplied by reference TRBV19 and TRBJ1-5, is DGGITQSPKYLFRKEGQNVTLSCEQNLNHDAMYWYRQDPGQGLRLIYYSQIVNDFQKGDIAEGYSVSREKKESFPLTVTSAQKNPTAFYLCASNQGMGNQPQHFGDGTRLSIL.

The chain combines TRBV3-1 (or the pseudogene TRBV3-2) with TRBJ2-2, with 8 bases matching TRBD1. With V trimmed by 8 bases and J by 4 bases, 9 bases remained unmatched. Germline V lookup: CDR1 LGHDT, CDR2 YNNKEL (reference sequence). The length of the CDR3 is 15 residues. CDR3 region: CASLPGQDFTGELFF. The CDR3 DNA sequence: TGTGCCAGCCTGCCGGGACAGGACTTCACCGGGGAGCTGTTTTTT.

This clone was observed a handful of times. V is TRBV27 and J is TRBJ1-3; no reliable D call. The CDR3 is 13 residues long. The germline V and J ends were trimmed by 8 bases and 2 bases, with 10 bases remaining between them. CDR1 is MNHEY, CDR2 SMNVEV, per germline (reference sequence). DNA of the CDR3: TGTGCCAGCGCAGAGAGGACTGGAAACACCATATATTTT. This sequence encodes CASAERTGNTIYF.

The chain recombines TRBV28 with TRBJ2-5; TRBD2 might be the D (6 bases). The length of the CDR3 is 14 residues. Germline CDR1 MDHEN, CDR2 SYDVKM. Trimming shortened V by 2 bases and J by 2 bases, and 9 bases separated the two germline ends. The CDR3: CASSLGAGQETQYF. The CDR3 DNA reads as TGTGCCAGCAGTTTAGGTGCGGGGCAAGAGACCCAGTACTTC.

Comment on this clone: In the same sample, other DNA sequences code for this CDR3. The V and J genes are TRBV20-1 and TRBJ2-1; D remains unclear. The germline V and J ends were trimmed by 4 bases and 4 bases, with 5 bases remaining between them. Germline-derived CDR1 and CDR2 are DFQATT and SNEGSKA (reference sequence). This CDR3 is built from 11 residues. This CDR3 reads CSATGYNEQFF. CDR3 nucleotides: TGCAGTGCTACAGGTTACAATGAGCAGTTCTTC.

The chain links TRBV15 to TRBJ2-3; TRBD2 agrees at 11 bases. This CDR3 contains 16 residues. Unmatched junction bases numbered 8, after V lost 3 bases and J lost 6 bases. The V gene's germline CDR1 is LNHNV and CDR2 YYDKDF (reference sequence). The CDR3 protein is CATSRTSGAGRDTQYF. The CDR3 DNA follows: TGTGCCACCAGCAGGACTAGCGGGGCGGGACGGGATACGCAGTATTTT.

CDR3 DNA: TGTGCCAGCAGTTTAGGGCAGGGGAGTACCTATGGCTACACCTTC. As protein: CASSLGQGSTYGYTF. The J gene is TRBJ1-2, the V gene TRBV27, with D possibly TRBD1 on 6 matching bases. The CDR3 is 15 amino acids. Per the germline V gene, CDR1 is MNHEY and CDR2 is SMNVEV (reference sequence). V was cut by 2 bases and J by 4 bases, with 14 bases left in between.

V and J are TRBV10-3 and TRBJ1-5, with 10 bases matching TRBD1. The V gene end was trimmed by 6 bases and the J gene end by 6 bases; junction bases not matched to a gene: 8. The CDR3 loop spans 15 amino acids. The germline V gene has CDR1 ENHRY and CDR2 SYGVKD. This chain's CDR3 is CAISLTGQGLQPQHF. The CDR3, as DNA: TGTGCCATCAGCCTTACGGGACAGGGGCTTCAGCCCCAGCATTTT.

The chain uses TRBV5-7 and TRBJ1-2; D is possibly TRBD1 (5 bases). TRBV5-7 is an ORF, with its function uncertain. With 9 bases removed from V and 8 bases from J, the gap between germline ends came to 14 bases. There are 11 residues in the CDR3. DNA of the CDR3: TGTGCCAAGTGTTGGGGGGAAGGCTACACCTTC. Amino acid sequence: CAKCWGEGYTF.

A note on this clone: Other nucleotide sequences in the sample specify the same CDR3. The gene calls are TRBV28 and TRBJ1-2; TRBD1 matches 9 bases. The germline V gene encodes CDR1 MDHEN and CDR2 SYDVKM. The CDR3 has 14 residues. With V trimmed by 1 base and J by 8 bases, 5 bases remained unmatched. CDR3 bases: TGTGCCAGCAGTTTATCAACAGGGGGCGGAGGCTACACCTTC. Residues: CASSLSTGGGGYTF.

Here the CDR3 reads CASSFYSGGSGELFF. The CDR3 DNA reads as TGTGCCAGCAGTTTCTACAGTGGGGGGTCCGGGGAGCTGTTTTTT. The J gene is TRBJ2-2, the V gene TRBV6-5; weak D call: TRBD2 (6 bases). The CDR3 is 15 amino acids. CDR1 is MNHEY and CDR2 is SVGAGI in the germline V gene. V was cut by 4 bases and J by 6 bases, with 15 bases left in between.

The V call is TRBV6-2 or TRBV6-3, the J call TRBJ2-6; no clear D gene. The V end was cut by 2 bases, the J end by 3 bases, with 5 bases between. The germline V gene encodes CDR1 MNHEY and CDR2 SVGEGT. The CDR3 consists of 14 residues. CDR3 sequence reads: CASSYPGGANVLTF. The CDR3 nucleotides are TGTGCCAGCAGTTACCCGGGTGGGGCCAACGTCCTGACTTTC.

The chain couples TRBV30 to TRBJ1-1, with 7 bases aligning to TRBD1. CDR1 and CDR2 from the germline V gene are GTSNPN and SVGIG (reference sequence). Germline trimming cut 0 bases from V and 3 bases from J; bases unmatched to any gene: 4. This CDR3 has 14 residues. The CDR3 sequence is CAWSVQGPDTEAFF. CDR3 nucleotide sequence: TGTGCCTGGAGTGTACAGGGGCCGGACACTGAAGCTTTCTTT.

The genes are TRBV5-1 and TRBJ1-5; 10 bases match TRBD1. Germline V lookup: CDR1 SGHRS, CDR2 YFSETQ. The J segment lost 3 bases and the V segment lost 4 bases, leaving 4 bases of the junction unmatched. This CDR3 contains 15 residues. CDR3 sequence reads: CASSVGQGDNQPQHF. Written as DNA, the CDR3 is TGCGCCAGCAGCGTCGGACAGGGGGACAATCAGCCCCAGCATTTT.

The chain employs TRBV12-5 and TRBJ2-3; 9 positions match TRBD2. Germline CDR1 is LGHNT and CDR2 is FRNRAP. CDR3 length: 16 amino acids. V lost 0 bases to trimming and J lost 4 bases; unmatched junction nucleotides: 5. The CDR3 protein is CASGLVVAGAADTQYF. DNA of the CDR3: TGTGCTAGTGGTTTGGTTGTAGCGGGGGCGGCAGATACGCAGTATTTT.

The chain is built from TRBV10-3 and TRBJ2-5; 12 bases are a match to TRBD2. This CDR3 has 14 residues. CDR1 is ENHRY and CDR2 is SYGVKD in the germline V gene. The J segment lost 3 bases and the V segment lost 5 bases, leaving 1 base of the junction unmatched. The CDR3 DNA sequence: TGTGCCATCAGTCGGACTAGCGGGGAAGAGACCCAGTACTTC. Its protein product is CAISRTSGEETQYF.

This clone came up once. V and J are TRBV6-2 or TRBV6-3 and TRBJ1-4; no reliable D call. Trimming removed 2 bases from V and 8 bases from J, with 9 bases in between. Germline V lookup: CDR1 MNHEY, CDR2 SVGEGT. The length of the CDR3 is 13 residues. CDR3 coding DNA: TGTGCCAGCAGTTACAACTTTCGCGAAAAACTGTTTTTT. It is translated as CASSYNFREKLFF.

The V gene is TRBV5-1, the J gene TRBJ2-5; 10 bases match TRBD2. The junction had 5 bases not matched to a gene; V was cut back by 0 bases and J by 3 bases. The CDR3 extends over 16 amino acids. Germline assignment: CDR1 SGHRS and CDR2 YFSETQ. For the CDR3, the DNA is TGCGCCAGCAGCTTGGGGCTAGCGGGGGAAAAAGAGACCCAGTACTTC. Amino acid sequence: CASSLGLAGEKETQYF. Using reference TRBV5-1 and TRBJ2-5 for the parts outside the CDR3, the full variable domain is KAGVTQTPRYLIKTRGQQVTLSCSPISGHRSVSWYQQTPGQGLQFLFEYFSETQRNKGNFPGRFSGRQFSNSRSEMNVSTLELGDSALYLCASSLGLAGEKETQYFGPGTRLLVL.

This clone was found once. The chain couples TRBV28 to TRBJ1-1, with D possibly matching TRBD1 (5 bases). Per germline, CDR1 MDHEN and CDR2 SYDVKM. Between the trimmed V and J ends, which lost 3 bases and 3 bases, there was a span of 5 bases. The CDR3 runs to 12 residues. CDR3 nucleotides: TGTGCCAGCAGTTTCAGGGACACTGAAGCTTTCTTT. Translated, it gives CASSFRDTEAFF.

The CDR3 DNA reads TGCGCCAGCAGCCGGAACCGGGAGAACACCGGGGAGCTGTTTTTT. Translating gives CASSRNRENTGELFF. The chain couples TRBV4-3 to TRBJ2-2; D perhaps matches TRBD2 (5 bases). Germline V gene lookup returns CDR1 LGHNA and CDR2 YSLEER. The V gene lost 4 bases and the J gene lost 1 base, with 10 bases spanning the gap. There are 15 residues in the CDR3.

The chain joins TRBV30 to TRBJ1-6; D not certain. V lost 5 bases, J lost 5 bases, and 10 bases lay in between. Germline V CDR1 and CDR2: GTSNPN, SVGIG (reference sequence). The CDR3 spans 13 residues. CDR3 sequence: CAWSARDNSPLHF. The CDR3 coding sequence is TGTGCCTGGTCTGCTCGGGATAATTCACCCCTCCACTTT.

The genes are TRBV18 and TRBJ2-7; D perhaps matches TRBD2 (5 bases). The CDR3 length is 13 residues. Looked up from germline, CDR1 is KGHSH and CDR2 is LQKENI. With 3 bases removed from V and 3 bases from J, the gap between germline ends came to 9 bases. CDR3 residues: CASSPGLDYEQYF. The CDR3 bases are TGTGCCAGCTCACCCGGACTCGACTACGAGCAGTACTTC.

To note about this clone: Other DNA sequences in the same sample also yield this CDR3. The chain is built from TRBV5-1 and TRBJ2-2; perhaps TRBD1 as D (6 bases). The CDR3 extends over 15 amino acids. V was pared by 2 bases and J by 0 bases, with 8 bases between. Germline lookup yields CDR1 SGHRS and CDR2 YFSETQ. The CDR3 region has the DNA TGCGCCAGCAGCTTAGGACAGCCGAACACCGGGGAGCTGTTTTTT. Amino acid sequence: CASSLGQPNTGELFF.

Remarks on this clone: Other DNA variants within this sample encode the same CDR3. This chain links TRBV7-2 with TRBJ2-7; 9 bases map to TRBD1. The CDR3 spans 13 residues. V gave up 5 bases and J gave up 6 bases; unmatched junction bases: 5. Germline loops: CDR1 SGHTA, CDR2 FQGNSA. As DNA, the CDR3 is TGTGCCAGCAGCCTCGGGACAGGGCCCGAGCAGTACTTC. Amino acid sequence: CASSLGTGPEQYF.

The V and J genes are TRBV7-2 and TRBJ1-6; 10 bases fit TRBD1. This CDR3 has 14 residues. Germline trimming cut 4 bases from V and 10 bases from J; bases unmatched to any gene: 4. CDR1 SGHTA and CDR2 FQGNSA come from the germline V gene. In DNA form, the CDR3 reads TGTGCCAGCAGCTCTGGGACAGGGGTCTCACCCCTCCACTTT. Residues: CASSSGTGVSPLHF. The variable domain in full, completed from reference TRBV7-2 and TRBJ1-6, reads GAGVSQSPSNKVTEKGKDVELRCDPISGHTALYWYRQSLGQGLEFLIYFQGNSAPDKSGLPSDRFSAERTGGSVSTLTIQRTQQEDSAVYLCASSSGTGVSPLHFGNGTRLTVT.

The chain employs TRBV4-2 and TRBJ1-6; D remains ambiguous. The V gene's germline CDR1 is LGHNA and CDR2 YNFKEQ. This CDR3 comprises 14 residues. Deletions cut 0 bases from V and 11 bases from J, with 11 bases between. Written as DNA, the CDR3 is TGTGCCAGCAGCCAAGATGAATTCGGTCCACCCCTCCACTTT. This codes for CASSQDEFGPPLHF.

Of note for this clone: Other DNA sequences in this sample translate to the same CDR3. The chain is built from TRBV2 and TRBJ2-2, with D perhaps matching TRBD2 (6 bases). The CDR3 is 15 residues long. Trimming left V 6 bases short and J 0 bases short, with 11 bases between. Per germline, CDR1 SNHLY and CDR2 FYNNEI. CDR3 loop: CASSGLAPNTGELFF. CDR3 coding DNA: TGTGCCAGCAGCGGTCTAGCGCCGAACACCGGGGAGCTGTTTTTT.

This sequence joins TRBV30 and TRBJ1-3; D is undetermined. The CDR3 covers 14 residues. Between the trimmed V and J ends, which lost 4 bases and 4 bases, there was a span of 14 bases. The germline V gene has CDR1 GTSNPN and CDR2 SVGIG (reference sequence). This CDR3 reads CAWNADLAGNTIYF. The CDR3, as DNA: TGTGCCTGGAACGCCGACTTGGCGGGAAACACCATATATTTT. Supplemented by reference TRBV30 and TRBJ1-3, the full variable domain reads SQTIHQWPATLVQPVGSPLSLECTVEGTSNPNLYWYRQAAGRGLQLLFYSVGIGQISSEVPQNLSASRPQDRQFILSSKKLLLSDSGFYLCAWNADLAGNTIYFGEGSWLTVV.

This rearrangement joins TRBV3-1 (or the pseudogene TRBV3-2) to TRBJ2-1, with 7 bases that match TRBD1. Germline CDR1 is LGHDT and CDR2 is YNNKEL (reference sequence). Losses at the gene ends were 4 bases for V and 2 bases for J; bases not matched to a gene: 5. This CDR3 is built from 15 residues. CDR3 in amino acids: CASSLDRAPYNEQFF. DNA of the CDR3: TGTGCCAGCAGCCTCGACAGGGCTCCCTACAATGAGCAGTTCTTC.

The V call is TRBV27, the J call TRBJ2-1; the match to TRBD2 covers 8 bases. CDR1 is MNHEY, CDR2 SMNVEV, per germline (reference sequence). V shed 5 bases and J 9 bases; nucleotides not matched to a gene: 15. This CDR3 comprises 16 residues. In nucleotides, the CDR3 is TGTGCCAGCAGTACGACTAGCCGGGGGGGTTTCGGTGAGCAGTTCTTC. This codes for CASSTTSRGGFGEQFF.

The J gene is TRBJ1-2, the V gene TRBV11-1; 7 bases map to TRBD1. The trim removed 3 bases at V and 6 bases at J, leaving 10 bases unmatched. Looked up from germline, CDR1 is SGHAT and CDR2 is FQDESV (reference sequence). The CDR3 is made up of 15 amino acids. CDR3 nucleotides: TGTGCCAGCAGCTTCGACCCTGGACAGGAAAATGGCTACACCTTC. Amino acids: CASSFDPGQENGYTF.